This T cell receptor beta chain was captured in a study of human CD8 memory T cell subsets. Production of TCR beta libraries used UMI-labeled 5' RACE as the method. TCRdb reprocessed the 5' RACE reads, with one entry per CDR3 protein and no DNA. This repertoire includes over 7,000 distinct CDR3 sequences. The CDR3 sequence is 13 residues long. Looked up from germline, CDR1 is ENHRY and CDR2 is SYGVKD. About this clonotype: Its antigen is not identified.

Findings of the study overall: Stem-like memory and precursor exhausted T cell populations exhibited comparably high diversity, in distinction to effector memory cells.

The rearrangement uses TRBV10-3 and TRBJ2-7. The receptor's source is a human donor in good health. Sequencing was performed on CD8+ T cells from PBMCs. The CDR3 loop reads CAISESPSYEQYF.